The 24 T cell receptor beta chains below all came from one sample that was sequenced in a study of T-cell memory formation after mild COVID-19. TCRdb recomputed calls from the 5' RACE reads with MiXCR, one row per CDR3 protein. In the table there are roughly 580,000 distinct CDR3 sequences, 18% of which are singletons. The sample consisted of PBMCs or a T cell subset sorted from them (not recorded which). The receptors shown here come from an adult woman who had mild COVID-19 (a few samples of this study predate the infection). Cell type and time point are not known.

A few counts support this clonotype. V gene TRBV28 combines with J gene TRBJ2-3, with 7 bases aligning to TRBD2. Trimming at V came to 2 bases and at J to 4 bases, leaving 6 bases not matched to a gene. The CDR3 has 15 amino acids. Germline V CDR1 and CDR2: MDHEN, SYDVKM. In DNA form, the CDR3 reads TGTGCCAGCAGTTTACTTCGCGGGAGTGCAGATACGCAGTATTTT. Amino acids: CASSLLRGSADTQYF. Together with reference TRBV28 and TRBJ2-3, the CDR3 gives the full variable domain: DVKVTQSSRYLVKRTGEKVFLECVQDMDHENMFWYRQDPGLGLRLIYFSYDVKMKEKGDIPEGYSVSREKKERFSLILESASTNQTSMYLCASSLLRGSADTQYFGPGTRLTVL.

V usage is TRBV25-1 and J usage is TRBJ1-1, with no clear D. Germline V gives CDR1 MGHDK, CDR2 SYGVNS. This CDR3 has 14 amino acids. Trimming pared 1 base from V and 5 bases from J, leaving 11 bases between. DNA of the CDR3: TGTGCCAGCAGTGAATCGGAGGATTGGACTGAAGCTTTCTTT. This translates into CASSESEDWTEAFF.

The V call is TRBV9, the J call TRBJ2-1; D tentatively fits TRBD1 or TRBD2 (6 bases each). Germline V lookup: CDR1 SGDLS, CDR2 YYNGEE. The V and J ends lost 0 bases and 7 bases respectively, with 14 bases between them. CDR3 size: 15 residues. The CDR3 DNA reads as TGTGCCAGCAGCGTAGAGCCGGGGGCATGGAATGAGCAGTTCTTC. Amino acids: CASSVEPGAWNEQFF.

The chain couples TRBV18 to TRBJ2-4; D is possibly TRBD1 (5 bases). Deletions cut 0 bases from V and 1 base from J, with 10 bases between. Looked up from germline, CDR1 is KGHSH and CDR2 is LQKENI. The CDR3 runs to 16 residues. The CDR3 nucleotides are TGTGCCAGCTCACCACCCGCCAGGGCGGCCAAAAACATTCAGTACTTC. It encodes CASSPPARAAKNIQYF.

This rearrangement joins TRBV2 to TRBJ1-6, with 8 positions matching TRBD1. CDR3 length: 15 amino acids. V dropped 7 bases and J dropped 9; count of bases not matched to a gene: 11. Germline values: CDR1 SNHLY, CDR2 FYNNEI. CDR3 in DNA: TGTGCCAGCAAGTCTGCAGGGGGCATCGGTTCACCCCTCCACTTT. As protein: CASKSAGGIGSPLHF.

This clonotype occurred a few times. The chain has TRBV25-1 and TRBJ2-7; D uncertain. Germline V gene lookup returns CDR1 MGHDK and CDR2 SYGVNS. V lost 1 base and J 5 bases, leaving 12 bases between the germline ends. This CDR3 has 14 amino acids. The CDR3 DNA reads TGTGCCAGCAGTGAATCGGATCCTCCGGACGAGCAGTACTTC. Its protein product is CASSESDPPDEQYF.

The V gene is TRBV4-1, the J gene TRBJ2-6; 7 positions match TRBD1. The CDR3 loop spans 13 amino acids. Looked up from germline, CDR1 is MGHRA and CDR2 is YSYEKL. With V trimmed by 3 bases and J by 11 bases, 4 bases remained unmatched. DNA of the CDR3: TGCGCCAGCAGCCATGGGGACAGCGACGTCCTGACTTTC. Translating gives CASSHGDSDVLTF.

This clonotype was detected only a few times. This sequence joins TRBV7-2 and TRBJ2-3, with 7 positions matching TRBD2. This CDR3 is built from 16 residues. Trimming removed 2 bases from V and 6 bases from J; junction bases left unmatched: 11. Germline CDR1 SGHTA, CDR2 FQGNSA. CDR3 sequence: CASSLPPGRDSDTQYF. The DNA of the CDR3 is TGTGCCAGCAGCTTACCTCCGGGGAGGGATTCCGATACGCAGTATTTT.

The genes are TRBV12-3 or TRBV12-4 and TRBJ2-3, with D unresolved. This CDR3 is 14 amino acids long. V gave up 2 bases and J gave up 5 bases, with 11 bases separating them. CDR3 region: CASSLWLEVDTQYF. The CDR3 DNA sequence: TGTGCCAGCAGTTTATGGCTAGAGGTAGATACGCAGTATTTT.

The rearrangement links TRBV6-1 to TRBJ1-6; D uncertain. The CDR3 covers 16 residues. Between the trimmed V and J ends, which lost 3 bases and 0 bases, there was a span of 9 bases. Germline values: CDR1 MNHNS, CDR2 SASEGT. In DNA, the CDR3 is TGTGCCAGCAGTGAGCACCTGGGCTCCTATAATTCACCCCTCCACTTT. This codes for CASSEHLGSYNSPLHF.

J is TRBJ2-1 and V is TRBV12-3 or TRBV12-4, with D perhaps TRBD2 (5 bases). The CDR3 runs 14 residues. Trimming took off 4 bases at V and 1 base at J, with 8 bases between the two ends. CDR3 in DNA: TGTGCCAGCAGTTCTCTAGCATCCTACAATGAGCAGTTCTTC. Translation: CASSSLASYNEQFF.

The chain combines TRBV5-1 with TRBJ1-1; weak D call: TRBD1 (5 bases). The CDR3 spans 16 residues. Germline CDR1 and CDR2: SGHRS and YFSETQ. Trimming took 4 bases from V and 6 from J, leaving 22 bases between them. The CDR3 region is CASSPHAGAPAPEAFF. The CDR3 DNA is TGCGCCAGCAGCCCCCACGCCGGGGCCCCCGCGCCTGAAGCTTTCTTT.

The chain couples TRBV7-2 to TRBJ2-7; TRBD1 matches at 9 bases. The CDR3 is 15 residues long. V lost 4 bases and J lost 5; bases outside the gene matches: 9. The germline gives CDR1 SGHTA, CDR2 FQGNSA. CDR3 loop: CASSYRGLYLNEQYF. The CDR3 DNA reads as TGTGCCAGCAGCTACAGGGGGCTTTACCTCAACGAGCAGTACTTC.

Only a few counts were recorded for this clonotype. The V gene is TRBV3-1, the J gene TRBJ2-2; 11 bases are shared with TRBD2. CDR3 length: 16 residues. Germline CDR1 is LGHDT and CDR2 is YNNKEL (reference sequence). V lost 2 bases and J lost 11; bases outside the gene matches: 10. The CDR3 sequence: CASSQKLAGASQELFF. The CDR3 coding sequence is TGTGCCAGCAGCCAAAAACTAGCGGGGGCCTCCCAAGAGCTGTTTTTT.

CDR3 sequence reads: CASSPREDTQYF. CDR3 coding DNA: TGTGCCAGCTCACCAAGAGAAGATACGCAGTATTTT. The J gene is TRBJ2-3, the V gene TRBV18; no clear D. Germline V lookup: CDR1 KGHSH, CDR2 LQKENI. CDR3 length: 12 amino acids. V shed 2 bases and J shed 5 bases, with 5 bases lying between them. Full variable domain (outside the CDR3, taken from reference TRBV18 and TRBJ2-3): NAGVMQNPRHLVRRRGQEARLRCSPMKGHSHVYWYRQLPEEGLKFMVYLQKENIIDESGMPKERFSAEFPKEGPSILRIQQVVRGDSAAYFCASSPREDTQYFGPGTRLTVL.

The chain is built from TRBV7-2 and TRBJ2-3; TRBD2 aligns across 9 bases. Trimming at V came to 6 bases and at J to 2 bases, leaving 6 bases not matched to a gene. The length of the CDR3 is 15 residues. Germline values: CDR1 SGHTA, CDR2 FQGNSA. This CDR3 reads CASRVLAGPTDTQYF. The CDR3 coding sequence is TGTGCCAGCAGGGTTCTAGCGGGACCCACAGATACGCAGTATTTT.

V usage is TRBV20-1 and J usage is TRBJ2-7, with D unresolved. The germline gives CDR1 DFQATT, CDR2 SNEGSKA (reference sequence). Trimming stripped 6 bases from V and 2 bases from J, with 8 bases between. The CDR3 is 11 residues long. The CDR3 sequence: CSAIRTYEQYF. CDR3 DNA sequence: TGCAGTGCCATCAGGACCTACGAGCAGTACTTC.

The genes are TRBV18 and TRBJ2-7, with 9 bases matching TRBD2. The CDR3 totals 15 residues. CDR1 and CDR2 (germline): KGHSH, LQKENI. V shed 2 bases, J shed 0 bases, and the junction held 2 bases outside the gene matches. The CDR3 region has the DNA TGTGCCAGCTCACCAGGTAGCGGGAGCTCCTACGAGCAGTACTTC. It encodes CASSPGSGSSYEQYF.

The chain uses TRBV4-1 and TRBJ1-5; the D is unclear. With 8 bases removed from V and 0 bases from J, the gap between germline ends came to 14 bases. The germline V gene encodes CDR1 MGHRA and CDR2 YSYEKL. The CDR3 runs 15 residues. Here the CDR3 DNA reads TGCGCCAGCTCTCCAGGTTGGGGTAGCAATCAGCCCCAGCATTTT. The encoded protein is CASSPGWGSNQPQHF.

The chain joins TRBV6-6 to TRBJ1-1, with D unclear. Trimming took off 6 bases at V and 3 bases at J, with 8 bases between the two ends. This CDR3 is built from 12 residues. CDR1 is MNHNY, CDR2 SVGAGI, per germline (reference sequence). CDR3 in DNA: TGTGCCAGCAGCAAGTTCGACACTGAAGCTTTCTTT. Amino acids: CASSKFDTEAFF.

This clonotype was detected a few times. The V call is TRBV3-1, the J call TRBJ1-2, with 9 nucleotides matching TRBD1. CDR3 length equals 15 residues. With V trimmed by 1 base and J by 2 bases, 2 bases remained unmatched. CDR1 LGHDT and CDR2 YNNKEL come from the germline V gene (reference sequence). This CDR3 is CASSQVGTGNYGYTF. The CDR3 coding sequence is TGTGCCAGCAGCCAAGTTGGGACAGGGAACTATGGCTACACCTTC.

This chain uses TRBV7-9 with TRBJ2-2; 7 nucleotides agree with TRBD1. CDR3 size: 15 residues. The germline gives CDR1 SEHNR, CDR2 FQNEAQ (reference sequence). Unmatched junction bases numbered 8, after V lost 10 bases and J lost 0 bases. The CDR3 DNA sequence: TGTGCCACCACCACAGGGGCTACGAACACCGGGGAGCTGTTTTTT. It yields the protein CATTTGATNTGELFF.

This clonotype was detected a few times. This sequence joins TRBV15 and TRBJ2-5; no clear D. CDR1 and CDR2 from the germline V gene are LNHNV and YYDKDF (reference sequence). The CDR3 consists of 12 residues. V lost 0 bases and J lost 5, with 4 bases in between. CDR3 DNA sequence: TGTGCCACCAGCAGAGATCAGGAGACCCAGTACTTC. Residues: CATSRDQETQYF.

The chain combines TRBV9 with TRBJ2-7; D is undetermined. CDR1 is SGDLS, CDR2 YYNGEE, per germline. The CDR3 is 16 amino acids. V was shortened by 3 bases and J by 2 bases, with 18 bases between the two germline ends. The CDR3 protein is CASSAEGGIFAYEQYF. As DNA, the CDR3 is TGTGCCAGCAGCGCAGAAGGCGGTATATTCGCCTACGAGCAGTACTTC. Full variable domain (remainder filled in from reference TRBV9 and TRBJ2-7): DSGVTQTPKHLITATGQRVTLRCSPRSGDLSVYWYQQSLDQGLQFLIQYYNGEERAKGNILERFSAQQFPDLHSELNLSSLELGDSALYFCASSAEGGIFAYEQYFGPGTRLTVT.